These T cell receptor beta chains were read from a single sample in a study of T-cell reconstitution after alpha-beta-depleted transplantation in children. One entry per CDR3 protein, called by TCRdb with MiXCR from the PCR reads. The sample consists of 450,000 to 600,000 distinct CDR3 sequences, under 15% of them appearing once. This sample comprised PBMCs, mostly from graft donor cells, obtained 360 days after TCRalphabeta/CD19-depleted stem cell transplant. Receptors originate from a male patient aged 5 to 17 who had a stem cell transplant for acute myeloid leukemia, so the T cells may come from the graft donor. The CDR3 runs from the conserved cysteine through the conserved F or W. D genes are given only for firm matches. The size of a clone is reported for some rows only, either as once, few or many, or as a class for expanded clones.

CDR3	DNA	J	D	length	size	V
CASSESGTSGLYEQYF	TGCGCCAGCAGTGAGTCGGGGACTAGCGGTCTCTACGAGCAGTACTTC	TRBJ2-7	TRBD2	16	many	TRBV10-2
CASSFSSDTQYF	TGTGCCAGCAGCTTCTCATCAGATACGCAGTATTTT	TRBJ2-3	.	12	.	TRBV7-6
CASSYYRDQRTDTQYF	TGTGCCAGCAGCTACTACCGGGACCAACGCACAGATACGCAGTATTTT	TRBJ2-3	.	16	.	TRBV5-6
CASTSGLTEAFF	TGTGCCAGCACCTCAGGCTTAACTGAAGCTTTCTTT	TRBJ1-1	.	12	.	TRBV28
CASSLGSTMEDEQYF	TGTGCCAGCAGCTTGGGGTCGACTATGGAGGACGAGCAGTACTTC	TRBJ2-7	.	15	few	TRBV7-2
CATHGQAGPFYEQYF	TGTGCCACCCATGGACAGGCAGGTCCCTTTTACGAGCAGTACTTC	TRBJ2-7	TRBD1	15	many	TRBV28
CASSQRGVGPSQETQYF	TGTGCCAGCAGCCAAAGGGGTGTAGGGCCGAGCCAAGAGACCCAGTACTTC	TRBJ2-5	.	17	few	TRBV4-2
CASSLVTGELFF	TGTGCCAGCAGCTTAGTCACCGGGGAGCTGTTTTTT	TRBJ2-2	.	12	many	TRBV11-1
CASSLFGTGKQETQYF	TGTGCCAGCAGTTTATTTGGGACAGGGAAGCAAGAGACCCAGTACTTC	TRBJ2-5	TRBD1	16	.	TRBV28
CASSSRSMNTGELFF	TGTGCCAGCAGCTCCCGTTCTATGAACACCGGGGAGCTGTTTTTT	TRBJ2-2	.	15	few	TRBV7-9
CASSLGQGFYPLHF	TGTGCCAGCAGCTTAGGACAGGGGTTCTATCCCCTCCACTTT	TRBJ1-6	TRBD1	14	.	TRBV7-9
CASISNRNYGYTF	TGTGCCAGTATTAGTAACCGCAACTATGGCTACACCTTC	TRBJ1-2	.	13	.	TRBV19
CASSVLAGGFNEQFF	TGTGCCAGCTCGGTACTAGCGGGAGGCTTCAATGAGCAGTTCTTC	TRBJ2-1	TRBD2	15	.	TRBV18
CASSRGGEKLFF	TGTGCCAGCAGCCGCGGAGGTGAAAAACTGTTTTTT	TRBJ1-4	.	12	.	TRBV7-9
CASSLTPVNTEAFF	TGCGCCAGCAGCTTGACGCCTGTGAACACTGAAGCTTTCTTT	TRBJ1-1	.	14	many	TRBV5-1
CSVRDLSYEQYF	TGCAGTGTAAGAGACCTCTCCTACGAGCAGTACTTC	TRBJ2-7	.	12	few	TRBV20-1
CASSVYPPLEMGLGSHEQFF	TGTGCCAGCAGCGTATACCCCCCTTTAGAAATGGGACTAGGGTCTCATGAGCAGTTCTTC	TRBJ2-1	TRBD2	20	few	TRBV9
CASSLFPSFEAFF	TGTGCCAGCAGTTTGTTCCCATCATTTGAAGCTTTCTTT	TRBJ1-1	.	13	few	TRBV12-3/TRBV12-4
CASRKAGGSYNEQFF	TGTGCCAGCAGGAAAGCGGGAGGGTCCTACAATGAGCAGTTCTTC	TRBJ2-1	TRBD2	15	many	TRBV7-2
CASSVTGEQYF	TGTGCCAGCAGCGTTACGGGGGAGCAGTACTTC	TRBJ2-7	.	11	many	TRBV7-8
CASRRRGSETQYF	TGTGCCAGCAGACGCAGGGGATCAGAGACCCAGTACTTC	TRBJ2-5	.	13	.	TRBV12-3/TRBV12-4
CASRGGMDSHEQYF	TGCGCCAGCAGGGGCGGGATGGATTCTCACGAGCAGTACTTC	TRBJ2-7	.	14	many	TRBV5-1
CASSLASLSGTDMQYF	TGTGCCAGCAGTTTAGCGAGCCTAAGTGGGACAGATATGCAGTATTTT	TRBJ2-3	TRBD1	16	.	TRBV28
CSVDWVASGKSYNEQFF	TGCAGCGTTGATTGGGTGGCTAGCGGGAAGTCCTACAATGAGCAGTTCTTC	TRBJ2-1	TRBD2	17	.	TRBV29-1
CSVEIEAETQYF	TGCAGCGTTGAAATAGAGGCAGAGACCCAGTACTTC	TRBJ2-5	.	12	many	TRBV29-1